Listed below are T cell receptor beta chains from one sample, sequenced in a study of blood T cell repertoires in COVID-19. Libraries were prepared by immunoSEQ multiplex PCR; TCRdb keeps only in-frame clonotypes and omits some of them. The table shows 95,000 to 150,000 clones, with around 90% occurring only once. Sequenced: peripheral blood. These receptors all come from a man in his fifties or sixties with COVID-19, enrolled during active disease. The conserved cysteine and the conserved F or W are not part of the CDR3 here.

cdr3_length v_call cdr3_aa
11 TRBV11-2 ASNWGPSGTQY
13 TRBV7-8 ASSFGQDNTGELF
13 TRBV28 ASLEGERSGNTIY
13 TRBV5-1 ASSLANGGDTEAF
11 TRBV7-8 ASSLGQGTEAF
13 TRBV3-1/TRBV3-2 ASSGGVGSSYEQY
12 TRBV5-1 ASSGTGGSYGYT
13 TRBV9 ASSVSRGSSYEQY
12 TRBV5-1 ASRGGDRDTEAF
12 TRBV7-9 ASSQTGTNQPQH